The clone carrying this TCR beta chain has just one count. Its cognate antigen is unknown. The data belong to a study of post-analysis software for immune sequencing data. Whole-study context: The disease courses covered relapsing-remitting, secondary progressive and progressive-relapsing multiple sclerosis. Points from the study as a whole: When patients were compared with controls, a handful of TRBV segments were more frequent, TRBV5-6, TRBV5-1 and TRBV20-1 among them. F measure grouped same-batch samples tightly together. Compared with controls, patients showed significantly lower normalized Chao1 diversity.

Germline lookup yields CDR1 KGHSH and CDR2 LQKENI. The length of the CDR3 is 15 residues. Trimming pared 2 bases from V and 5 bases from J, leaving 13 bases between. The TCR beta cDNA libraries carried unique molecular identifiers. Between about 1 and 11 million T cells gave rise to a few hundred thousand cDNA molecules. TCRdb called the PCR reads again in MiXCR, with one record for every CDR3 protein. The sample lists hundreds of thousands of distinct CDR3 sequences; 25% to 30% were seen once. This receptor was obtained from a girl aged 5 to 17 with multiple sclerosis. The chain uses TRBV18 and TRBJ2-1; no definite D call. The sequencing input was blood. The CDR3 DNA reads as TGTGCCAGCTCACCAATCGGTCTGAATCACAATGAGCAGTTCTTC. This encodes CASSPIGLNHNEQFF.